One T cell receptor beta chain is described in this entry. No antigen is known for it. An end of the junction does not agree with germline; a read error may underlie this. These data belong to a study of T cell repertoires in cytomegalovirus infection (dated by TCRdb to the late 2010s). Turning to the overall study: Because public TCR beta signatures pointed to carriage of CMV infection together with the matching HLA type, the HLA type of each donor mattered for the analysis.

CDR1 and CDR2, looked up from the germline V gene, are MDHEN and SYDVKM. The cysteine opens and the phenylalanine closes a CDR3 of 15 amino acids. The entry retains the CDR3 DNA only, 45 bases that are in frame from base 1. Summary of the overall study and its limitations: In both this cohort and an independent roughly 350-donor cohort, the cumulative frequency of public TCR beta family members distinguished carriers of CMV infection plus the relevant HLA type. In the ex vivo response, HLA-C-restricted CMV-specific TCR beta clonotypes were dominant, and in two of eight donors the single most frequent clonotype came from this HLA-C-restricted group.

Reads for this sample came from an Illumina HiSeq 1500. TCRdb's own reprocessing of the public reads used fastp at Q25 and MiXCR and kept productive beta chains. Entries that share a CDR3 protein sequence are merged under the most common genes and DNA. This sample is represented by approximately 490,000 distinct CDR3 sequences; about 11% of them were singletons. The ten largest clonotypes hold about 10% of the sample. This TCR was sampled from a human donor in good health (CMV status not recorded). Some clones in this sample may be carry-over from other donors' samples. The sequence links TRBV28 to TRBJ2-2; TRBD1 is a weak D gene call, 6 bases matching. The sample consisted of PBMCs. The DNA sequence is given as TGTGCCAGCAGGTTATTACAGGGCAACACCGGGGAGCTGTTTTTT. Translated, it gives CASRLLQGNTGELFF.